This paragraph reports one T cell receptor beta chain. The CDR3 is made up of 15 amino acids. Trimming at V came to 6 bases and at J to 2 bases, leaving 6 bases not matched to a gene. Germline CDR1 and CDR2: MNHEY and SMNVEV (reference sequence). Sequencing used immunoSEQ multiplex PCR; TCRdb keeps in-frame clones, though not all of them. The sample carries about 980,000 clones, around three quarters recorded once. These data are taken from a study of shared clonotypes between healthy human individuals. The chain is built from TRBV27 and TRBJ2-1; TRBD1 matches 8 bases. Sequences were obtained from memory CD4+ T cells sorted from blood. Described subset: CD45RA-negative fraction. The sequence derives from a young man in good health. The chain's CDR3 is CASRGGQGAYNEQFF. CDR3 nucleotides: TGTGCCAGCAGAGGCGGACAGGGTGCCTACAATGAGCAGTTCTTC.